A single sample is the source of the 18 T cell receptor beta chains below, sequenced in a study of immune characterization of retroperitoneal liposarcoma. TCRdb used MiXCR to reprocess the PCR reads, holding one entry per CDR3 protein. The sample lists around 10,000 distinct CDR3 sequences; roughly 25% were seen once. Sequenced sample: tumor tissue. Receptors originate from a male donor with retroperitoneal liposarcoma.

This clonotype turned up a few times. This rearrangement joins TRBV4-1 to TRBJ2-3, with 9 bases identical to TRBD2. This CDR3 spans 18 amino acids. Germline V CDR1 and CDR2: MGHRA, YSYEKL. J gave up 4 bases and V 0 bases, and 11 bases lay outside the gene matches. The CDR3 DNA reads as TGCGCCAGCAGCCAAGATCTAAGGACTAGCGTAGTGGCAGATACGCAGTATTTT. Its translation: CASSQDLRTSVVADTQYF.

This clonotype was observed a few times. The CDR3 sequence is CASSYKRVQETQYF. CDR3 coding DNA: TGTGCCAGCAGTTATAAGAGGGTCCAAGAGACCCAGTACTTC. The chain joins TRBV6-2 or TRBV6-3 to TRBJ2-5, with D possibly matching TRBD2 (5 bases). Germline CDR1 reads MNHEY; CDR2 reads SVGEGT. Trimming cost V 3 bases and J 1 base, with 9 bases left between them. The CDR3 totals 14 residues.

Sample share makes this clonotype medium-sized. This chain joins TRBV7-6 and TRBJ2-1; possibly TRBD1 or TRBD2 for D (5 bases each). The tail of the sequence fits TRBJ2-7 better, so the J call may be wrong. This CDR3 region has 14 residues. In germline, CDR1 is SGHVS, CDR2 FNYEAQ. CDR3 residues: CASSLGGTFNEQYF. The CDR3 DNA follows: TGTGCCAGCAGCTTAGGGGGGACGTTCAATGAGCAGTACTTC.

The chain couples TRBV6-1 to TRBJ1-1, with TRBD1 matching over 7 bases. V lost 1 base to trimming and J lost 1 base; unmatched junction nucleotides: 3. Germline V CDR1 and CDR2: MNHNS, SASEGT. The length of the CDR3 is 15 residues. CDR3 region: CASSEGTGENTEAFF. The CDR3 DNA follows: TGTGCCAGCAGTGAAGGCACAGGGGAGAACACTGAAGCTTTCTTT.

In this sample, this clonotype is medium-sized. The V and J genes are TRBV7-2 and TRBJ2-3; unclear D gene. V shed 5 bases and J shed 10 bases, with 13 bases lying between them. This CDR3 has 12 residues. The germline gives CDR1 SGHTA, CDR2 FQGNSA. CDR3 nucleotide sequence: TGTGCCAGCAGCGCCCCTAGTCTTTCGCAGTATTTT. This translates into CASSAPSLSQYF.

The V and J genes are TRBV19 and TRBJ2-1; 8 bases are shared with TRBD2. J gave up 9 bases and V 6 bases, and 10 bases lay outside the gene matches. This CDR3 spans 14 amino acids. Germline assignment: CDR1 LNHDA and CDR2 SQIVND (reference sequence). CDR3: CASRPSGTRGEQFF. CDR3 sequence (DNA): TGTGCCAGTAGGCCCTCGGGGACTAGGGGTGAGCAGTTCTTC.

As regards this clonotype: This clone may be a read error of a much larger clone one base away. This chain links TRBV6-6 with TRBJ2-4; 9 bases are a match to TRBD2. Per germline, CDR1 MNHNY and CDR2 SVGAGI (reference sequence). The CDR3 has 15 residues. V was pared by 0 bases and J by 13 bases, with 10 bases of the junction left unmatched. The CDR3 coding sequence is TGTGCCAGCAGTTACTCGGCGGGAGGGTTGGTTGAGCAGTACTTC. This codes for CASSYSAGGLVEQYF.

J is TRBJ2-3 and V is TRBV10-2; D call uncertain. TRBJ2-1 explains the end of the DNA better; the J call may be wrong. From germline, CDR1 is WSHSY and CDR2 SAAADI. This CDR3 spans 15 amino acids. CDR3 protein: CASSIDVIRTYEQFF. The CDR3 DNA follows: TGCGCCAGCAGTATCGACGTAATACGGACGTATGAGCAGTTCTTC.

The V and J genes are TRBV27 and TRBJ2-7; 7 bases agree with TRBD1. The ends lost 5 bases at V and 0 bases at J; junction bases unmatched: 7. Germline loops: CDR1 MNHEY, CDR2 SMNVEV (reference sequence). CDR3 length: 15 residues. This CDR3 reads CASSPYTGASYEQYF. The CDR3 bases are TGTGCCAGCAGTCCCTATACAGGGGCCTCCTACGAGCAGTACTTC.

This clonotype occurred many times. The gene calls are TRBV11-2 and TRBJ2-1; D not resolved. The J call is doubtful: the DNA matches TRBJ2-7 better. Germline lookup yields CDR1 SGHAT and CDR2 FQNNGV. The CDR3 has 15 residues. CDR3 amino acids: CASSLGQVSYNEQYF. CDR3 DNA: TGTGCCAGCAGCTTAGGGCAGGTTTCCTACAATGAGCAGTACTTC.

The chain recombines TRBV7-2 with TRBJ2-1; 7 nucleotides line up with TRBD2. The assigned J gene may be wrong: the sequence end matches TRBJ2-5 better. CDR3 length: 13 amino acids. Germline CDR1 reads SGHTA; CDR2 reads FQGNSA. The CDR3 loop reads CASSLPGGETQYF. CDR3 coding DNA: TGTGCCAGCAGCTTACCGGGAGGCGAGACCCAGTACTTC.

This chain links TRBV6-4 with TRBJ2-5, with TRBD1 matching over 9 bases. V lost 3 bases to trimming and J lost 11 bases; unmatched junction nucleotides: 19. Germline loops: CDR1 MRHNA, CDR2 SNTAGT. The CDR3 spans 17 residues. The CDR3 here is CASSEFPPGQGGNEQYF. The CDR3 DNA sequence: TGTGCCAGCAGTGAATTTCCCCCGGGACAGGGAGGTAATGAGCAGTACTTC.

This clonotype appeared once. The genes are TRBV6-1 and TRBJ2-1, with D possibly TRBD2 on 6 matching bases. The CDR3 length is 15 residues. Germline-derived CDR1 and CDR2 are MNHNS and SASEGT. Trimming removed 6 bases at V and 13 bases at J, with 25 bases between. The CDR3, as DNA: TGTGCCAGCAGCCGCGGGACTTCTTCACAAGAGACCCAGTTCTTC. It codes for CASSRGTSSQETQFF.

This clonotype appeared a few times. In DNA, the CDR3 is TGTGCCAGCAGCTTACCGCTTTACAGCGGGGGGAGCACAGATACGCAGTATTTT. Translation: CASSLPLYSGGSTDTQYF. V usage is TRBV7-2 and J usage is TRBJ2-3, with 9 nucleotides matching TRBD2. The junction had 9 bases not matched to a gene; V was cut back by 2 bases and J by 0 bases. The germline V gene encodes CDR1 SGHTA and CDR2 FQGNSA. The CDR3 consists of 18 residues.

Only a few counts were recorded for this clonotype. The chain recombines TRBV6-1 with TRBJ2-1; 8 nucleotides agree with TRBD2. The J call may be mistaken, given a closer DNA end match to TRBJ2-7. CDR3 length: 18 residues. The V gene's germline CDR1 is MNHNS and CDR2 SASEGT. Written as DNA, the CDR3 is TGTGCCAGCAGTGAATCGCCAGCGGGGGCCATCAACTCCTACGAGCAGTACTTC. Translated: CASSESPAGAINSYEQYF.

This clonotype showed up many times. The rearrangement links TRBV7-6 to TRBJ2-7; 9 nucleotides agree with TRBD1. CDR1 and CDR2 from the germline V gene are SGHVS and FNYEAQ. The CDR3 covers 15 residues. Trimming cost V 3 bases and J 4 bases; bases outside gene matches: 7. CDR3 sequence: CASSFGTGLTYEQYF. The CDR3 DNA follows: TGTGCCAGCAGCTTTGGGACAGGGTTAACATACGAGCAGTACTTC.

This clonotype occurred a few times. V and J are TRBV6-1 and TRBJ2-7; 8 bases map to TRBD1. The junction had 14 bases not matched to a gene; V was cut back by 5 bases and J by 5 bases. The CDR3 runs 16 residues. Germline values: CDR1 MNHNS, CDR2 SASEGT. DNA for the CDR3: TGTGCCAGCAGTTATTTTCCGACAGGGGTCTCTCACGAGCAGTACTTC. It is translated as CASSYFPTGVSHEQYF.

This clonotype has ten or more counts. The chain combines TRBV7-8 with TRBJ2-1, with TRBD2 as a possible D gene (5 bases). Germline V CDR1 and CDR2: SGHVS, FQNEAQ. V was trimmed by 3 bases and J by 2 bases, leaving 17 bases between them. The CDR3 length is 17 residues. For the CDR3, the DNA is TGTGCCAGCAGCTTCCCTCGAAAGGGAGCCACCTACAATGAGCAGTTCTTC. This gives the protein CASSFPRKGATYNEQFF. The full variable domain, with the rest looked up from reference TRBV7-8 and TRBJ2-1, is GAGVSQSPRYKVAKRGQDVALRCDPISGHVSLFWYQQALGQGPEFLTYFQNEAQLDKSGLPSDRFFAERPEGSVSTLKIQRTQQEDSAVYLCASSFPRKGATYNEQFFGPGTRLTVL.